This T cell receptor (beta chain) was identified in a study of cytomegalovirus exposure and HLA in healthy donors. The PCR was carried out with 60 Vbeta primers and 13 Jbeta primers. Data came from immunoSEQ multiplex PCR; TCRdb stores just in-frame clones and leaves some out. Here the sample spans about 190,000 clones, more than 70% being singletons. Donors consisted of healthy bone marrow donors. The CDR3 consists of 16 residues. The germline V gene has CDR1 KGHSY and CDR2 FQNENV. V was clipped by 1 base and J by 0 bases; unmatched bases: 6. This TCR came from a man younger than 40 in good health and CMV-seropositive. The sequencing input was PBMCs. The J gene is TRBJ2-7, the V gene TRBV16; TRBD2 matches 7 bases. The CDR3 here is CASSQLGLAVSYEQYF. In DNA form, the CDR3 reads TGTGCCAGCAGCCAATTAGGGCTAGCGGTCTCCTACGAGCAGTACTTC.